This T cell receptor (beta chain) was captured by sequencing in a study of T cell repertoires in cytomegalovirus infection. Across the whole study: HLA-B-restricted CMV epitopes that are well studied were used alongside recently identified HLA-C-restricted ones. Indications came from public TCR beta signatures; they pointed to CMV infection and to a matching HLA type. Study findings and constraints: CMV-specific HLA-C-restricted TCR beta clonotypes dominated the ex vivo response. Based on cumulative public TCR beta family frequency, carriers of CMV plus the relevant HLA were identified.

TCRdb passed the reads through MiXCR, listing each CDR3 protein once. The sample shows about 480,000 distinct CDR3 sequences, 30% to 35% of them seen only once. The CDR3 has 15 residues. CDR1 SGHTA and CDR2 FQGNSA come from the germline V gene. The V gene lost 3 bases and the J gene lost 4 bases, with 15 bases spanning the gap. This clonotype was picked up a small number of times. Its antigen is not identified. This receptor was taken from a human donor in good health (CMV status not recorded). Some clones in this sample may be carry-over from other donors' samples. V gene TRBV7-2 combines with J gene TRBJ1-1; D perhaps matches TRBD1 (5 bases). The source was cultured PBMCs, collected from culture after CMV antigen stimulation. The CDR3 is CASSFMRGGSTEAFF. Written as DNA, the CDR3 is TGTGCCAGCAGCTTCATGAGGGGTGGGAGCACTGAAGCTTTCTTT. Full variable domain (rest looked up from reference TRBV7-2 and TRBJ1-1): GAGVSQSPSNKVTEKGKDVELRCDPISGHTALYWYRQSLGQGLEFLIYFQGNSAPDKSGLPSDRFSAERTGGSVSTLTIQRTQQEDSAVYLCASSFMRGGSTEAFFGQGTRLTVV.